What follows are 5 T cell receptor beta chains derived from one specimen sequenced in a study of blood T cell repertoires in COVID-19. The table came from immunoSEQ multiplex PCR; TCRdb's copy has only in-frame clones and leaves some out. This table has approximately 170,000 clones, approximately 84% appearing once. Sequencing was done on a sample of peripheral blood. These receptors were taken from a human donor with acute or convalescent COVID-19. The donor label of this sample is uncertain.

The chain is built from TRBV5-1 and TRBJ2-2, with TRBD2 identical over 7 bases. Trimming cost V 0 bases and J 1 base; bases outside gene matches: 0. This CDR3 comprises 15 residues. Germline CDR1 is SGHRS and CDR2 is YFSETQ. In nucleotides, the CDR3 is TGCGCCAGCAGCTTGGTAGCGGGGAACACCGGGGAGCTGTTTTTT. It is translated as CASSLVAGNTGELFF.

The rearrangement links TRBV21-1 to TRBJ2-4; the DNA was not compared with TRBD2, the D call given in the table. TRBV21-1 is a pseudogene. This CDR3 contains 15 residues. For the CDR3, the DNA is TGTGCCAGCAGCAAGGAGGGCTTAGCCAAAAACATTCAGTACTTC. Amino acids: CASSKEGLAKNIQYF.

V and J are TRBV11-3 and TRBJ2-2; 11 bases are shared with TRBD2. V shed 3 bases, J shed 2 bases, and the junction held 8 bases outside the gene matches. Germline CDR1 and CDR2: SGHNT and YENEEA. The CDR3 runs to 18 residues. This chain's CDR3 is CASSFIAGGSLNTGELFF. In DNA form, the CDR3 reads TGTGCCAGCAGCTTTATAGCGGGAGGGTCCCTAAACACCGGGGAGCTGTTTTTT.

V is TRBV2 and J is TRBJ2-5; D uncertain. Trimming removed 10 bases at V and 1 base at J, with 10 bases between. Germline V gene lookup returns CDR1 SNHLY and CDR2 FYNNEI. The CDR3 sequence is 12 residues long. CDR3 protein: CATVKSQETQYF. The CDR3 bases are TGTGCCACGGTTAAAAGCCAAGAGACCCAGTACTTC.

The table lists this clone with a few counts. This chain links TRBV6-1 with TRBJ2-3, with 10 bases identical to TRBD2. With V trimmed by 6 bases and J by 1 base, 7 bases remained unmatched. From germline, CDR1 is MNHNS and CDR2 SASEGT. This CDR3 has 16 amino acids. CDR3 loop: CASSELGTSGTDTQYF. CDR3 nucleotide sequence: TGTGCCAGCAGCGAACTCGGGACTAGCGGCACAGATACGCAGTATTTT.